Presented here are 7 T cell receptor beta chains from one specimen sequenced in a study of shared clonotypes between healthy human individuals. Measured with immunoSEQ multiplex PCR; TCRdb has only the in-frame clones, and not every one. The table shows 550,000 to 850,000 clones, with around 77% occurring only once. The source material was memory CD4+ T cells sorted from blood. Subset here: CD45RA-negative fraction. All receptors derive from a woman in her 30s in good health.

The chain combines TRBV6-1 with TRBJ1-5; D call uncertain. CDR3 length: 15 residues. CDR1 and CDR2 (germline): MNHNS, SASEGT. The V end lost 1 base, the J end lost 7 bases, and 14 bases lay between the germline ends. CDR3 in DNA: TGTGCCAGCAGTGAAGGGACCCAAAACGGCCAGCCCCAGCATTTT. It codes for CASSEGTQNGQPQHF.

This clone was picked up one time. The rearrangement joins TRBV28 to TRBJ1-3; 7 bases are shared with TRBD1. The germline V gene has CDR1 MDHEN and CDR2 SYDVKM. CDR3 size: 15 residues. J lost 0 bases, V lost 6 bases, and 5 bases had no gene match. The CDR3 nucleotides read TGTGCCAGCAGAACAGGGGCTTTCTCTGGAAACACCATATATTTT. As protein: CASRTGAFSGNTIYF.

The chain uses TRBV6-1 and TRBJ1-1; no firm D call. Between the trimmed V and J ends, which lost 8 bases and 11 bases, there was a span of 18 bases. Per the germline V gene, CDR1 is MNHNS and CDR2 is SASEGT. The CDR3 consists of 12 residues. This chain's CDR3 is CASLTSGRFAFF. The CDR3 DNA follows: TGTGCCAGCTTAACGTCAGGCAGGTTTGCTTTCTTT.

J is TRBJ1-2 and V is TRBV7-9; weak D call: TRBD1 (5 bases). Germline V CDR1 and CDR2: SEHNR, FQNEAQ (reference sequence). The CDR3 is 14 residues long. V gave up 1 base and J gave up 9 bases, with 15 bases separating them. Here the CDR3 DNA reads TGTGCCAGCAGCTTAGAGACCGGGGGGGAAAGCTACACCTTC. This encodes CASSLETGGESYTF.

The rearrangement uses TRBV27 and TRBJ1-4, with D unresolved. Germline V gives CDR1 MNHEY, CDR2 SMNVEV (reference sequence). CDR3 size: 18 residues. The V end lost 6 bases, the J end lost 0 bases, and 20 bases lay between the germline ends. The CDR3 spells CASSRSLLADATNEKLFF. CDR3 bases: TGTGCCAGCAGCCGCTCTTTATTGGCCGATGCAACTAATGAAAAACTGTTTTTT. The complete variable domain, with remaining parts taken from reference TRBV27 and TRBJ1-4, reads EAQVTQNPRYLITVTGKKLTVTCSQNMNHEYMSWYRQDPGLGLRQIYYSMNVEVTDKGDVPEGYKVSRKEKRNFPLILESPSPNQTSLYFCASSRSLLADATNEKLFFGSGTQLSVL.

This chain links TRBV10-3 with TRBJ1-3, with unresolved D. Germline CDR1 is ENHRY and CDR2 is SYGVKD. The ends were cut back, 5 bases at V and 0 bases at J, with 11 bases in the middle. The CDR3 has 15 residues. CDR3 sequence: CAISTGSNSGNTIYF. DNA of the CDR3: TGTGCCATCAGTACCGGATCCAACTCTGGAAACACCATATATTTT.

V gene TRBV5-5 combines with J gene TRBJ2-7, with 7 bases identical to TRBD2. CDR3 size: 15 residues. CDR1 SGHKS and CDR2 YYEKEE come from the germline V gene (reference sequence). J was trimmed by 1 base and V by 4 bases; bases with no gene match: 8. This CDR3 reads CASSPAGYGSYEQYF. In DNA, the CDR3 is TGTGCCAGCAGCCCAGCGGGGTATGGGTCCTACGAGCAGTACTTC.